Listed below are T cell receptor beta chains from one sample, sequenced in a study of CD4+ T cells in melanoma. Repertoires were generated with immunoSEQ multiplex PCR, while TCRdb's copy carries only in-frame clones and drops some. The table shows roughly 60,000 clones, with more than 60% occurring only once. Sequenced sample: tumor tissue. These receptors all come from a human donor with melanoma. CDR3s include the opening cysteine and the closing phenylalanine or tryptophan.

V gene: TRBV19; CDR3 protein: CATRSRGGMNTEAFF
V gene: TRBV28; CDR3 protein: CASSFGMYNEQFF
V gene: TRBV18; CDR3 protein: CASSSRAPGNTQYF
V gene: TRBV10-3; CDR3 protein: CAAGGELGNTEAFF
V gene: TRBV7-2; CDR3 protein: CASSLGQGYNQPQHF
V gene: TRBV7-9; CDR3 protein: CASSSKMGGGYTF
V gene: TRBV9; CDR3 protein: CASSLAGGLGEAFF
V gene: TRBV7-9; CDR3 protein: CASSVRADSYEQYF
V gene: TRBV27; CDR3 protein: CASSLEFRSRSDTQYF
V gene: TRBV2; CDR3 protein: CASSAGLAGYAGELFF
V gene: TRBV7-2; CDR3 protein: CASSLAASSGANVLTF
V gene: TRBV29-1; CDR3 protein: CSVDKEGQGESYNEQFF
V gene: TRBV11-2; CDR3 protein: CASSLRGTTYEQYF
V gene: TRBV27; CDR3 protein: CASSLDQRRSLGTQYF
V gene: TRBV4-1; CDR3 protein: CASSLIPRTGELFF
V gene: TRBV7-3; CDR3 protein: CASSLGAGLSYEQYF
V gene: TRBV5-8; CDR3 protein: CASSLEGIPWHNYGYTF
V gene: TRBV5-8; CDR3 protein: CASSSRGRSGSYEQYF
V gene: TRBV2; CDR3 protein: CASSASRTENEQFF
V gene: TRBV6-6; CDR3 protein: CASTVAGTGYSYGYTF
V gene: TRBV5-4; CDR3 protein: CASSWGTSGAQETQYF
V gene: TRBV10-3; CDR3 protein: CAISESGLANYGYTF
V gene: TRBV7-9; CDR3 protein: CASKPGGDYGYTF
V gene: TRBV30; CDR3 protein: CAWSEGYWETQYF